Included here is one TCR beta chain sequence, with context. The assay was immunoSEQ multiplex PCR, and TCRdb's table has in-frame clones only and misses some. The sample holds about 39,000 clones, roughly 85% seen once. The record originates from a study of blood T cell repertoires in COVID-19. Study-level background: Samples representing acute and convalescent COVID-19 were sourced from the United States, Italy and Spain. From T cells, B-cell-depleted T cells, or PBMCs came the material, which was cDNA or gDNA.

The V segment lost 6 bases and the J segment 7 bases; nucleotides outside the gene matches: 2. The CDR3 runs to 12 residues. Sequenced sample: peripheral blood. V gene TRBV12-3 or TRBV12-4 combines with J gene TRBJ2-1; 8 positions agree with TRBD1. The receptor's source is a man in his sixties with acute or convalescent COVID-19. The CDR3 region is CASSRTGNEQFF. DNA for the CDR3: TGTGCCAGCAGCCGGACAGGGAATGAGCAGTTCTTC.